The entry below describes one T cell receptor (beta chain). These data are taken from a study of patients and donors after allogeneic stem cell transplantation. TCRdb ran MiXCR on the RT-PCR reads and lists one entry per CDR3 protein. The sample lists approximately 250,000 distinct CDR3 sequences, about 14% occurring once. Germline V lookup: CDR1 MNHNS, CDR2 SASEGT. This CDR3 has 15 residues. With 6 bases clipped from V and 5 bases from J, the junction kept 10 bases outside the gene matches. This rearrangement joins TRBV6-1 to TRBJ2-1; 7 nucleotides align to TRBD2. The TCR originated in a human donor who was either an allogeneic HSCT recipient or a stem cell or donor lymphocyte infusion donor (not recorded which). It is not recorded whose cells these are; they may come from a transplant donor. Sequencing was carried out using blood, either unsorted or a sorted T cell fraction (not recorded which). The CDR3 region has the DNA TGTGCCAGCAGGATACCGGGACTAACCAACAATGAGCAGTTCTTC. This translates into CASRIPGLTNNEQFF.